This T cell receptor (beta chain) was found in a study of OX40 agonist ivuxolimab in advanced cancers. A word on this clone: As yet, its antigen is unknown.

Measured with immunoSEQ multiplex PCR; TCRdb has only the in-frame clones, and not every one. This sample carries 150,000 to 170,000 clones, approximately 94% of them seen once, and the ten largest clones take around 0.28%. The germline V gene encodes CDR1 SGHTS and CDR2 YDEGEE. Deletions cut 3 bases from V and 4 bases from J, with 16 bases between. The CDR3 covers 16 residues. Study-wide points: Some nonresponders additionally presented with little normalized T-cell clonal expansion. Averaging showed that CD8+ T cells had more expanded clones than CD4+ did. The authors did not determine the antigen specificity of the expanded peripheral T cells.

This TCR was recovered from an adult with an advanced solid tumor such as melanoma, head and neck, liver or kidney cancer. The chain couples TRBV5-8 to TRBJ2-2; unclear D gene. The sequencing used CD4+ or CD8+ T cells sorted from blood, collected in a trial of the OX40 agonist ivuxolimab. The CDR3 DNA follows: TGTGCCAGCAGCTCCTACTTGGGAACCGGCACCGGGGAGCTGTTTTTT. Residues: CASSSYLGTGTGELFF.